The 3 T cell receptor beta chains presented below share a single source sample, sequenced in a study of T cell changes during pregnancy in multiple sclerosis. TCRdb's copy holds only in-frame clones and misses some; the assay was immunoSEQ multiplex PCR. The sample includes more than 55,000 clones, about 93% of them seen just once. This specimen was peripheral blood, taken in the first trimester of pregnancy. These TCRs come from a female donor in good health, enrolled as a control in a pregnancy study.

The CDR3 loop is CASSLVPGGSDTQYF. As DNA, the CDR3 is TGCGCCAGCAGCTTGGTGCCAGGGGGATCAGATACGCAGTATTTT. The chain carries TRBV5-1 and TRBJ2-3, with 7 bases aligning to TRBD1. Germline lookup yields CDR1 SGHRS and CDR2 YFSETQ. V lost 0 bases, J lost 4 bases, and 5 bases stayed unmatched. The length of the CDR3 is 15 residues.

The J gene is TRBJ1-2, the V gene TRBV7-2; D may be TRBD1 (5 bases). Trimming left V 4 bases short and J 3 bases short, with 12 bases between. The germline V gene has CDR1 SGHTA and CDR2 FQGNSA. CDR3 length equals 14 residues. The CDR3 loop is CASSSVGGYYGYTF. The CDR3 DNA is TGTGCCAGCAGCTCGGTCGGGGGGTACTATGGCTACACCTTC.

This clone was observed a single time. J is TRBJ2-5 and V is TRBV5-4; 9 nucleotides agree with TRBD2. CDR1 is SGHNT, CDR2 YYREEE, per germline (reference sequence). The CDR3 runs 16 residues. The V segment lost 0 bases and the J segment 5 bases; nucleotides outside the gene matches: 8. The CDR3 region has the DNA TGTGCCAGCAGCTTGGTTCGAGCGGGAGGATTGGAGACCCAGTACTTC. Translating gives CASSLVRAGGLETQYF.